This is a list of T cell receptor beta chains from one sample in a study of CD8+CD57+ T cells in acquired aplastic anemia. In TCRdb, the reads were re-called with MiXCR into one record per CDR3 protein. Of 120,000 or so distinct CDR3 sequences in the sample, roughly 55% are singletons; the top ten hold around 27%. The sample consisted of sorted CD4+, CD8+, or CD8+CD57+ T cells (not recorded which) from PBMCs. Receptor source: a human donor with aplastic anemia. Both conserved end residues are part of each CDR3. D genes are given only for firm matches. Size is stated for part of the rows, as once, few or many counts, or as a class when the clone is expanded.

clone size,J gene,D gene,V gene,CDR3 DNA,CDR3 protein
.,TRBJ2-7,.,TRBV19,TGTGCCAGTAGTATCGCGGGGAATGGCTACGAGCAGTACTTC,CASSIAGNGYEQYF
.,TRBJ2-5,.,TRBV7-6,TGTGCCAGCAGCTTGGGGGGTTTAGAGACCCAGTACTTC,CASSLGGLETQYF
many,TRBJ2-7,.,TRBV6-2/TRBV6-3,TGTGCCAGCAGTTACGGTCAGGGGGGATCCGAGCAGTACTTC,CASSYGQGGSEQYF
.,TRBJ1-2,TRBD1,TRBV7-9,TGTGCCAGCAGCTTAGGGGGACAGGCCGGCTATGGCTACACCTTC,CASSLGGQAGYGYTF
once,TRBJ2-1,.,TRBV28,TGTGCCAGCAGTTTGCGTATTTTCAGGGAGTTCTACAATGAGCAGTTCTTC,CASSLRIFREFYNEQFF
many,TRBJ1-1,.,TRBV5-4,TGTGCCAGCAGCTCTCCTGACGTTGACAAGAACACTGAAGCTTTCTTT,CASSSPDVDKNTEAFF
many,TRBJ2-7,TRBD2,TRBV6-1,TGTGCCGTTGGTCAGCGGGATGCCTACGAGCAGTACTTC,CAVGQRDAYEQYF
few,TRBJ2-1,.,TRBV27,TGTGCCAGCAGCCCTCCCTACAATGAGCAGTTCTTC,CASSPPYNEQFF
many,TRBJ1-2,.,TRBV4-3,TGCGCCAGCAGCCAAGATCGGCATCATATATCTGGCTACACCTTC,CASSQDRHHISGYTF
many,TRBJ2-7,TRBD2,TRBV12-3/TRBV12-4,TGTGCCACTCGGGGGGAGAGCTCCTACGAGCAGTACTTC,CATRGESSYEQYF
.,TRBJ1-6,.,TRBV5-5,TGTGCCAGCATCATAATGGGGCCAGGTTCACCCCTCCACTTT,CASIIMGPGSPLHF
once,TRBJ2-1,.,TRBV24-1,TGTGCCACCAGTGGGTCTACCGGGAATGAGCAGTTCTTC,CATSGSTGNEQFF
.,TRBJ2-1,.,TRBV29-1,TGCAGCTTAGTTCCGGCGGATGAGCAGTTCTTC,CSLVPADEQFF
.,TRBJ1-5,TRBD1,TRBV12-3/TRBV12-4,TGTGCCAGCAGTACCGGGACAGGCAATCAGCCCCAGCATTTT,CASSTGTGNQPQHF
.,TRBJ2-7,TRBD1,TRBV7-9,TGTGCCAGCAGCGCGGGACAGGTGGTCCCCTACGAGCAGTACTTC,CASSAGQVVPYEQYF
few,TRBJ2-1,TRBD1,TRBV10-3,TGTGCCATCAGTGAGGATCGACAGGGGAAGGGTGAGCAGTTCTTC,CAISEDRQGKGEQFF
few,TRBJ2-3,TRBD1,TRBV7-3,TGTGCCAGCGGGGACAGGGGCACAGATACGCAGTATTTT,CASGDRGTDTQYF